The 32 T cell receptor beta chains given below trace back to one sample, sequenced in a study of CD8+CD57+ T cells in acquired aplastic anemia. The use of genomic DNA as template underpinned the TCR beta VDJ and CDR3 profiling. TCRdb reprocessed the reads via MiXCR and lists one record per CDR3 protein. This table has 260,000 or so distinct CDR3 sequences, about 44% appearing once. By flow cytometry, patients selected for sequencing had shown an expansion of CD8+CD57+ cells. Material for sequencing was sorted CD4+, CD8+, or CD8+CD57+ T cells (not recorded which) from PBMCs. Receptors were obtained from a human donor with aplastic anemia.

This chain joins TRBV7-3 and TRBJ2-7; tentatively, D is TRBD1 (6 bases). Germline V lookup: CDR1 SGHTA, CDR2 FQGTGA. The CDR3 is 12 residues long. V was clipped by 4 bases and J by 12 bases, with 16 bases between them. This CDR3 is CASSSQGAKLYF. The CDR3 bases are TGTGCCAGCAGCTCACAGGGAGCGAAATTGTACTTC.

A note on this clonotype: In this CDR3 the conserved last residue, phenylalanine or tryptophan, is missing, so a read error is likely. It is unclear where the CDR3 begins or ends on the DNA, so no DNA is shown, and the CDR3 is as TCRdb lists it. The chain is built from TRBV7-9 and TRBJ2-7; the table calls TRBD1, which could not be checked here. Germline V CDR1 and CDR2: SEHNR, FQNEAQ (reference sequence). The CDR3 extends over 10 residues, inclusive of both ends. Here the CDR3 reads CASSETGMNY.

For this clonotype: A junction boundary mismatches the germline segment, possibly from a read error. The chain joins TRBV25-1 to TRBJ2-7, with a weak D call TRBD1 (6 bases). Germline V gene sequence: CDR1 MGHDK, CDR2 SYGVNS. The CDR3 extends over 15 amino acids. The chain's CDR3 is CASSERTDYTYGQYF. DNA of the CDR3: TGTGCCAGCAGTGAGCGGACAGACTACACCTACGGGCAGTACTTC.

For this clonotype: Mismatch with germline at one junction end may stem from a read error. This chain links TRBV10-2 with TRBJ2-3; TRBD1 aligns across 7 bases. Germline V gene sequence: CDR1 WSHSY, CDR2 SAAADI. The CDR3 loop spans 15 amino acids. The CDR3 loop reads CASSVRQGSTDTQYF. The CDR3 DNA reads as TGTGCCAGCAGTGTCCGACAGGGTAGCACAGATACGCAGTATTTT.

Remarks on this clonotype: A much larger clone differs from this one at a single base, so this may be a read error. The V gene is TRBV7-8, the J gene TRBJ2-7; TRBD1 agrees at 7 bases. This CDR3 region has 14 residues. In germline, CDR1 is SGHVS, CDR2 FQNEAQ. The ends lost 5 bases at V and 5 bases at J; junction bases unmatched: 9. For the CDR3, the DNA is TGTGCCAGCAGCGCTGGGACAGCTACCGACGAGCAGTACTTC. Its protein is CASSAGTATDEQYF.

This sequence joins TRBV19 and TRBJ2-7, with D possibly being TRBD2 (6 bases). Germline assignment: CDR1 LNHDA and CDR2 SQIVND (reference sequence). Trimming shortened V by 7 bases and J by 7 bases, and 20 bases separated the two germline ends. This CDR3 has 14 amino acids. The CDR3 reads CASTPRGGVREQYF. Here the CDR3 DNA reads TGTGCCAGTACCCCAAGAGGCGGGGTTAGGGAGCAGTACTTC.

The chain couples TRBV7-8 to TRBJ2-5; D is tentatively TRBD1 or TRBD2 (5 bases each). TRBJ2-7 explains the end of the DNA better; the J call may be wrong. Germline V lookup: CDR1 SGHVS, CDR2 FQNEAQ. The CDR3 has 18 residues. CDR3 DNA: TGTGCCAGCAGCTTAGGGCTTTCATGGGACCGGGACTCCTACGAGCAGTACTTC. Protein sequence: CASSLGLSWDRDSYEQYF.

This clonotype was counted at least ten times. The rearrangement joins TRBV4-3 to TRBJ2-7; D gene uncertain. This CDR3 contains 14 residues. The V gene's germline CDR1 is LGHNA and CDR2 YSLEER. The V end lost 0 bases, the J end lost 4 bases, and 10 bases lay between the germline ends. CDR3 region: CASSQDSYAYEQYF. The CDR3 nucleotides read TGCGCCAGCAGCCAAGATTCTTATGCGTACGAGCAGTACTTC.

The sample holds many counts of this clonotype. The rearrangement joins TRBV12-3 or TRBV12-4 to TRBJ1-2; D unresolved. V was shortened by 1 base and J by 5 bases, with 14 bases between the two germline ends. CDR3 length: 15 amino acids. CDR3: CASSLEDSGKYGYTF. The CDR3 DNA follows: TGTGCCAGCAGTTTAGAGGACTCGGGTAAATATGGCTACACCTTC.

Concerning this clonotype: A read error may be the cause here, since a much bigger clone is one base away. The chain joins TRBV5-1 to TRBJ1-2; perhaps TRBD1 as D (5 bases). Per the germline V gene, CDR1 is SGHRS and CDR2 is YFSETQ. This CDR3 comprises 17 residues. Here the CDR3 DNA reads TGCGCCAGCGGCTTGCACTATCGGGACCGCACTAACTATGGCTACACCTTC. This gives the protein CASGLHYRDRTNYGYTF.

This clonotype came up many times. This chain uses TRBV19 with TRBJ2-7; D is unclear. Trimming took off 5 bases at V and 1 base at J, with 12 bases between the two ends. The CDR3 runs to 14 residues. Germline V gene sequence: CDR1 LNHDA, CDR2 SQIVND (reference sequence). CDR3 nucleotide sequence: TGTGCCAGTAGTTTCTCGCTGGGATCCTACGAGCAGTACTTC. Protein sequence: CASSFSLGSYEQYF.

The chain joins TRBV2 to TRBJ1-2; D not certain. The CDR3 is 11 amino acids. The ends were cut back, 8 bases at V and 2 bases at J, with 6 bases in the middle. Germline V gene data show CDR1 as SNHLY and CDR2 as FYNNEI. The CDR3 DNA sequence: TGTGCCAGCCGGGAGAACTATGGCTACACCTTC. Translated, it gives CASRENYGYTF.

In this sample, this clonotype turned up many times. The chain uses TRBV10-3 and TRBJ2-3; D is unresolved. This CDR3 has 9 amino acids. V gave up 9 bases and J gave up 11 bases, with 9 bases separating them. In germline, CDR1 is ENHRY, CDR2 SYGVKD. The CDR3 DNA is TGTGCCATGTTTTTCCTGCAGTATTTT. Translation gives CAMFFLQYF.

This clonotype has more than one count but fewer than ten. This clone may be a read error of a much larger clone one base away. The V gene is TRBV10-2, the J gene TRBJ1-2; perhaps TRBD1 as D (5 bases). The V end lost 7 bases, the J end lost 7 bases, and 22 bases lay between the germline ends. This CDR3 spans 15 amino acids. Germline CDR1 reads WSHSY; CDR2 reads SAAADI. CDR3 in DNA: TGCGCCAGCAACGGACGGGTTGCTGGGGCCGGTGGCTACACCTTC. Translating gives CASNGRVAGAGGYTF.

The gene calls are TRBV25-1 and TRBJ1-2, with a weak D call TRBD1 (6 bases). The CDR3 sequence is 14 residues long. Per the germline V gene, CDR1 is MGHDK and CDR2 is SYGVNS. Deletions cut 3 bases from V and 0 bases from J, with 8 bases between. CDR3 DNA: TGTGCCAGCAGTGAGAACAGGGCTAACTATGGCTACACCTTC. This translates into CASSENRANYGYTF.

The table lists this clonotype with many counts. The chain joins TRBV5-1 to TRBJ1-1; possible D gene TRBD1, 5 bases. Germline V gene sequence: CDR1 SGHRS, CDR2 YFSETQ. V lost 1 base to trimming and J lost 1 base, with 14 bases between them. This CDR3 has 16 residues. The CDR3 DNA reads as TGCGCCAGCAGCTTGACCGTCGCAGGGCCGAACACTGAAGCTTTCTTT. This sequence encodes CASSLTVAGPNTEAFF.

The gene calls are TRBV14 and TRBJ2-3; D is unclear. The DNA end favors TRBJ2-1, so the J call may be wrong. The germline V gene has CDR1 SGHDN and CDR2 FVKESK. The CDR3 totals 13 residues. The CDR3 DNA follows: TGTGCCAGCAGCCTATCGCTACAAAATGAGCAGTTCTTC. It translates to CASSLSLQNEQFF.

This clonotype was observed at least ten times. The CDR3 DNA follows: TGCAGTGCTAGGGACATAGGTTACTACGAGCAGTACTTC. This sequence encodes CSARDIGYYEQYF. The chain combines TRBV20-1 with TRBJ2-7; possibly TRBD1 for D (5 bases). V was pared by 3 bases and J by 3 bases, with 12 bases between. Germline loops: CDR1 DFQATT, CDR2 SNEGSKA (reference sequence). This CDR3 contains 13 residues.

This rearrangement joins TRBV7-8 to TRBJ1-5; D not certain. Germline loops: CDR1 SGHVS, CDR2 FQNEAQ. This CDR3 contains 15 residues. V was shortened by 0 bases and J by 7 bases, with 13 bases between the two germline ends. CDR3 amino acids: CASSLAPQPRQPQHF. The CDR3 coding sequence is TGTGCCAGCAGCTTAGCGCCGCAGCCCCGGCAGCCCCAGCATTTT.

The V call is TRBV25-1, the J call TRBJ2-2; D perhaps matches TRBD2 (5 bases). Germline CDR1 is MGHDK and CDR2 is SYGVNS. The CDR3 spans 15 residues. V was clipped by 7 bases and J by 5 bases, with 17 bases between them. The CDR3 DNA is TGTGCCAGCAAAGGAGGTTCCGGTGGAACCGGGGAGCTGTTTTTT. Its translation: CASKGGSGGTGELFF. Full variable domain (rest looked up from reference TRBV25-1 and TRBJ2-2): EADIYQTPRYLVIGTGKKITLECSQTMGHDKMYWYQQDPGMELHLIHYSYGVNSTEKGDLSSESTVSRIRTEHFPLTLESARPSHTSQYLCASKGGSGGTGELFFGEGSRLTVL.

This clonotype was observed at least ten times. The chain is built from TRBV5-8 and TRBJ1-5; D unresolved. The CDR3 consists of 14 residues. With 6 bases removed from V and 0 bases from J, the gap between germline ends came to 10 bases. Germline values: CDR1 SGHTS, CDR2 YDEGEE. The DNA for the CDR3 is TGTGCCAGCAAGGAAGTGTATAGCAATCAGCCCCAGCATTTT. Translation gives CASKEVYSNQPQHF.

This clonotype showed up many times. This chain uses TRBV4-3 with TRBJ1-1; D call uncertain. Germline V gives CDR1 LGHNA, CDR2 YSLEER. This CDR3 has 14 residues. Trimming took 5 bases from V and 4 from J, leaving 14 bases between them. CDR3: CASSSGLLATEAFF. The DNA of the CDR3 is TGCGCCAGCAGCTCTGGACTGCTGGCCACTGAAGCTTTCTTT.

This clonotype was counted many times. The rearrangement uses TRBV4-3 and TRBJ2-1; 11 bases are shared with TRBD2. Germline V CDR1 and CDR2: LGHNA, YSLEER. The ends lost 2 bases at V and 0 bases at J; junction bases unmatched: 0. This CDR3 spans 16 amino acids. CDR3 loop: CASSQTSGGSYNEQFF. DNA of the CDR3: TGCGCCAGCAGCCAAACTAGCGGGGGCTCCTACAATGAGCAGTTCTTC.

The chain recombines TRBV15 with TRBJ1-5; D might be TRBD1 (5 bases). Trimming removed 1 base from V and 7 bases from J, with 14 bases in between. CDR1 is LNHNV and CDR2 is YYDKDF in the germline V gene (reference sequence). The CDR3 loop spans 15 amino acids. The chain's CDR3 is CATSRVGAEGQPQHF. The CDR3 DNA sequence: TGTGCCACCAGCAGAGTCGGGGCAGAAGGACAGCCCCAGCATTTT.

J is TRBJ1-6 and V is TRBV12-3 or TRBV12-4; a weak D match, TRBD1 (6 bases). Trimming pared 7 bases from V and 11 bases from J, leaving 12 bases between. The CDR3 sequence is 12 residues long. CDR3 in DNA: TGTGCCAGCAAACAGGGACCGGCACCCCTCCACTTT. This gives the protein CASKQGPAPLHF.

At least ten counts were recorded for this clonotype. J is TRBJ1-1 and V is TRBV11-2, with D possibly being TRBD1 (6 bases). CDR3 size: 13 residues. V dropped 1 base and J dropped 3 bases, with 6 bases sitting between them. Germline CDR1 and CDR2: SGHAT and FQNNGV. The CDR3 loop reads CASSLGGHTEAFF. The CDR3 DNA reads as TGTGCCAGCAGCTTAGGGGGGCACACTGAAGCTTTCTTT.

To note about this clonotype: The conserved final phenylalanine or tryptophan is absent from the CDR3, which likely points to a read error. The gene calls are TRBV20-1 and TRBJ1-3; 7 bases align to TRBD1. V lost 1 base to trimming and J lost 7 bases; unmatched junction nucleotides: 7. From germline, CDR1 is DFQATT and CDR2 SNEGSKA (reference sequence). CDR3 length: 14 residues. The CDR3: CSARGYDRENTIYS. The CDR3 DNA reads as TGCAGTGCTAGAGGTTACGACAGGGAGAACACCATATATTCT.

V gene TRBV25-1 combines with J gene TRBJ1-1; a possible D gene is TRBD1 (6 bases). Germline V lookup: CDR1 MGHDK, CDR2 SYGVNS. Trimming removed 3 bases from V and 3 bases from J, with 14 bases in between. The CDR3 length is 15 residues. CDR3 DNA sequence: TGTGCCAGCAGTGACGCCACAGGGCGGCACACTGAAGCTTTCTTT. Its protein is CASSDATGRHTEAFF.

This clonotype was found a few times. The chain carries TRBV28 and TRBJ1-5; a possible D gene is TRBD1 (6 bases). Germline V gene data show CDR1 as MDHEN and CDR2 as SYDVKM. The CDR3 is made up of 16 amino acids. Trimming pared 6 bases from V and 1 base from J, leaving 16 bases between. CDR3 in DNA: TGTGCCAGCAGCGCGAGGGGGGTCGTAAGCAATCAGCCCCAGCATTTT. Translation: CASSARGVVSNQPQHF. Full variable domain (rest looked up from reference TRBV28 and TRBJ1-5): DVKVTQSSRYLVKRTGEKVFLECVQDMDHENMFWYRQDPGLGLRLIYFSYDVKMKEKGDIPEGYSVSREKKERFSLILESASTNQTSMYLCASSARGVVSNQPQHFGDGTRLSIL.

This clonotype was recorded at least ten times. This chain links TRBV9 with TRBJ2-7; the D gene is possibly TRBD1 (6 bases). Germline V gives CDR1 SGDLS, CDR2 YYNGEE. Trimming removed 3 bases at V and 4 bases at J, with 23 bases between. The CDR3 runs 17 residues. As DNA, the CDR3 is TGTGCCAGCAGCGAACGGGACACCTCATCGATCCTTTACGAGCAGTACTTC. This encodes CASSERDTSSILYEQYF.

This clonotype came up a few times. The chain couples TRBV6-6 to TRBJ2-2, with 11 bases aligning to TRBD2. CDR3 length: 17 residues. V shed 0 bases, J shed 5 bases, and the junction held 5 bases outside the gene matches. Germline V CDR1 and CDR2: MNHNY, SVGAGI (reference sequence). CDR3 residues: CASSYSPGLADTGELFF. The CDR3, as DNA: TGTGCCAGCAGTTACTCCCCGGGACTAGCGGATACCGGGGAGCTGTTTTTT.

This clonotype was observed a single time. V usage is TRBV10-3 and J usage is TRBJ1-5, with 8 positions matching TRBD1. Per germline, CDR1 ENHRY and CDR2 SYGVKD. The V and J ends lost 7 bases and 4 bases, in that order; junction bases with no gene match: 6. The CDR3 spans 14 residues. The DNA for the CDR3 is TGTGCCATCAAGTCAGGACAGGGTAATCAGCCCCAGCATTTT. Amino acid sequence: CAIKSGQGNQPQHF.